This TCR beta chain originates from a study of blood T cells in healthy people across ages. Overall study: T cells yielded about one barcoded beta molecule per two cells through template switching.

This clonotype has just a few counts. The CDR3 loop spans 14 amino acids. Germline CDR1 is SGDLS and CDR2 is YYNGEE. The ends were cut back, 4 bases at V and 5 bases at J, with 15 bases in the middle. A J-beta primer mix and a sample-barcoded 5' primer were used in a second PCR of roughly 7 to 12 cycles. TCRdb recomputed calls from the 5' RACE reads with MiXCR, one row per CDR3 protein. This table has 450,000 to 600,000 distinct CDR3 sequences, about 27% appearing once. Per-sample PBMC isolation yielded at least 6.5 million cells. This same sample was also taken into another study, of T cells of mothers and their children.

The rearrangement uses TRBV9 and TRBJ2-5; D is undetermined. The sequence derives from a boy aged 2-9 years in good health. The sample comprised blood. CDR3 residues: CASSPYSLRETQYF. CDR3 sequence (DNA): TGTGCCAGCAGCCCATACTCCCTCCGGGAGACCCAGTACTTC.